A single sample gave rise to the 2 T cell receptor beta chains below, sequenced in a study of kidney transplant recipient with SARS-CoV-2 infection. One entry per CDR3 protein, called by TCRdb with MiXCR from the reads. The data hold 250,000 or so distinct CDR3 sequences, with around 30% observed a single time. The starting material was a blood sample, obtained at baseline and on day 111 from a kidney transplant recipient. Receptors were obtained from a male patient between 25 and 39 years old who had COVID-19 and was a kidney transplant recipient. Some T cells may have originated in the graft donor.

A word on this clonotype: A much larger clone is a single base away; this may be a read error. V gene TRBV3-2 combines with J gene TRBJ1-1. TRBV3-2 is noted as a pseudogene. The CDR3 has 14 residues. CDR3 amino acids: CASSQDLNFQSAFF. The CDR3 coding sequence is TGTGCCAGCAGCCAAGATCTCAACTTTCAGAGCGCTTTCTTT.

On this clonotype: One junction end disagrees with the germline gene, perhaps due to a read error. The rearrangement links TRBV6-1 to TRBJ1-2; D perhaps matches TRBD1 (5 bases). This CDR3 has 17 amino acids. From germline, CDR1 is MNHNS and CDR2 SASEGT. This chain's CDR3 is CAGSPRGGGRKTYGYTF. CDR3 nucleotides: TGTGCCGGCAGTCCAAGGGGAGGTGGGAGAAAGACCTATGGCTACACCTTC.